Below, 9 T cell receptor beta chains from the same sample are listed, as sequenced in a study of blood T cell repertoires in COVID-19. This table comes from immunoSEQ multiplex PCR, and its TCRdb copy is limited to in-frame clones, with some not included. The profile covers 100,000 to 120,000 clones, with approximately 83% appearing a single time and around 4.1% taken by the ten largest. Sequencing used peripheral blood. Source of these receptors: a man aged 45-65 years with acute or convalescent COVID-19.

This rearrangement joins TRBV11-2 to TRBJ2-7, with D tentatively TRBD1 (5 bases). V gave up 4 bases and J gave up 1 base, with 14 bases separating them. The CDR3 sequence is 15 residues long. In germline, CDR1 is SGHAT, CDR2 FQNNGV. For the CDR3, the DNA is TGTGCCAGCAGCTCCGAAACCACAGGATCCTACGAGCAGTACTTC. Protein: CASSSETTGSYEQYF.

The chain employs TRBV11-3 and TRBJ2-7; D call uncertain. Germline V gene sequence: CDR1 SGHNT, CDR2 YENEEA. V lost 0 bases and J lost 1, with 7 bases in between. The CDR3 has 14 residues. CDR3 bases: TGTGCCAGCAGCTTAGACTTCGGGTCCTACGAGCAGTACTTC. Translated, it gives CASSLDFGSYEQYF.

The chain couples TRBV3-1 (or the pseudogene TRBV3-2) to TRBJ2-2; D remains ambiguous. Trimming removed 0 bases from V and 0 bases from J, with 2 bases in between. Looked up from germline, CDR1 is LGHDT and CDR2 is YNNKEL (reference sequence). The CDR3 is 14 amino acids. The CDR3 DNA follows: TGTGCCAGCAGCCAAGACTCGAACACCGGGGAGCTGTTTTTT. It encodes CASSQDSNTGELFF.

The chain carries TRBV10-3 and TRBJ2-2; D is undetermined. The CDR3 length is 14 residues. Germline V gene lookup returns CDR1 ENHRY and CDR2 SYGVKD. The V gene lost 7 bases and the J gene lost 4 bases, with 13 bases spanning the gap. Here the CDR3 reads CAITSEAVTGELFF. The CDR3 DNA reads TGTGCCATCACCAGCGAGGCTGTCACCGGGGAGCTGTTTTTT.

The sample holds a few counts of this clone. This chain uses TRBV21-1 with TRBJ1-3; the table's D call, TRBD1, has no DNA check behind it. TRBV21-1 is noted as a pseudogene. The length of the CDR3 is 18 residues. The CDR3 sequence: CASSNGDRGRRTRNTIYF. The CDR3 DNA follows: TGTGCCAGCAGCAATGGGGACAGGGGGCGAAGAACTAGAAACACCATATATTTT.

This chain links TRBV9 with TRBJ2-7, with D tentatively TRBD2 (6 bases). The V gene's germline CDR1 is SGDLS and CDR2 YYNGEE. There are 14 residues in the CDR3. The germline V and J ends were trimmed by 6 bases and 0 bases, with 13 bases remaining between them. CDR3 sequence reads: CASNRGDSSYEQYF. The DNA of the CDR3 is TGTGCCAGCAACCGCGGGGATAGCTCCTACGAGCAGTACTTC.

The CDR3 protein is CASRDPGSYNYGYTF. The CDR3 nucleotides read TGTGCCAGTAGGGACCCTGGGAGCTATAACTATGGCTACACCTTC. The chain joins TRBV19 to TRBJ1-2; D gene ambiguous. Germline CDR1 reads LNHDA; CDR2 reads SQIVND (reference sequence). Trimming took off 6 bases at V and 1 base at J, with 15 bases between the two ends. The CDR3 consists of 15 residues.

The V and J genes are TRBV3-1 (or the pseudogene TRBV3-2) and TRBJ2-1; D is unclear. CDR1 and CDR2 from the germline V gene are LGHDT and YNNKEL (reference sequence). V lost 1 base, J lost 9 bases, and 10 bases lay in between. The CDR3 is 13 amino acids. CDR3: CASSQGLVGEQFF. The CDR3 DNA reads TGTGCCAGCAGCCAAGGGCTAGTTGGTGAGCAGTTCTTC.

The chain combines TRBV2 with TRBJ2-5; 10 positions match TRBD1. With 11 bases clipped from V and 3 bases from J, the junction kept 3 bases outside the gene matches. CDR3 length: 12 amino acids. Germline lookup yields CDR1 SNHLY and CDR2 FYNNEI. The CDR3, as DNA: TGTGCCGGGGGACAGGGGAAAGAGACCCAGTACTTC. Translated: CAGGQGKETQYF.